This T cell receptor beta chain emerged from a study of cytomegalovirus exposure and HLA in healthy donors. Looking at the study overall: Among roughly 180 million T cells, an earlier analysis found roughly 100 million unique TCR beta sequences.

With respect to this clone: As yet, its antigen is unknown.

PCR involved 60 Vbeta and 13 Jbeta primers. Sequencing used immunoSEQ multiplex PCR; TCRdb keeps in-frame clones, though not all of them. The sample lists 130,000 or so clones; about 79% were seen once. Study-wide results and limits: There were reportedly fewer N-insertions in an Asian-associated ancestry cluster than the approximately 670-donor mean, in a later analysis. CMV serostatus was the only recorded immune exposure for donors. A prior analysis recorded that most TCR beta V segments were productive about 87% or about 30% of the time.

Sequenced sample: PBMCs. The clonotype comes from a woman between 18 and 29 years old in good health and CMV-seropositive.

The CDR3 reads CAHPWRFGGYTF. The CDR3 DNA reads TGTGCCCACCCCTGGAGGTTCGGTGGCTACACCTTC. V is TRBV30 and J is TRBJ1-2; D gene ambiguous. The CDR3 covers 12 residues. V was clipped by 8 bases and J by 7 bases, with 17 bases between them. Germline V gene sequence: CDR1 GTSNPN, CDR2 SVGIG (reference sequence).